The clone carrying this TCR beta chain was observed a handful of times. TCRdb's table, derived via immunoSEQ multiplex PCR, lists solely in-frame clones and lacks some. The data contain around 190,000 clones, roughly 84% of them singletons. The data derive from a study of blood T cell repertoires in COVID-19. The CDR3 extends over 16 amino acids. The germline gives CDR1 KGHDR, CDR2 SFDVKD. The ends lost 1 base at V and 1 base at J; junction bases unmatched: 3. The TCR sequence derives from a human donor in a cohort sampled during active COVID-19. The chain recombines TRBV24-1 with TRBJ2-5, with 9 bases aligning to TRBD1. Sample: peripheral blood. The CDR3 loop is CATSDLQGAIQETQYF. The CDR3 region has the DNA TGTGCCACCAGTGATTTACAGGGGGCCATCCAAGAGACCCAGTACTTC.